Below are 11 T cell receptor beta chains sequenced from a single sample in a study of blood T cell repertoires in COVID-19. The data were produced by immunoSEQ multiplex PCR, yet TCRdb's version contains in-frame clones alone and is incomplete. The table lists over 150,000 clones, 86% of them singletons, with 20% to 25% in the top ten. Sequenced: peripheral blood. Receptor source: a man between 65 and 85 years old with active or convalescent COVID-19.

This rearrangement joins TRBV27 to TRBJ1-6; perhaps TRBD1 as D (5 bases). Between the trimmed V and J ends, which lost 2 bases and 7 bases, there was a span of 15 bases. This CDR3 has 16 amino acids. In germline, CDR1 is MNHEY, CDR2 SMNVEV (reference sequence). This chain's CDR3 is CASSLMAGRGNSPLHF. The DNA for the CDR3 is TGTGCCAGCAGTTTAATGGCGGGACGGGGGAATTCACCCCTCCACTTT.

The chain has TRBV29-1 and TRBJ2-3; 11 bases fit TRBD2. V dropped 4 bases and J dropped 5; count of bases not matched to a gene: 8. CDR3 length: 15 residues. Per germline, CDR1 SQVTM and CDR2 ANQGSEA. The CDR3 DNA reads as TGCAGCGTTGTAGGACTAGCGGGTCTCAGAGATACGCAGTATTTT. Amino acids: CSVVGLAGLRDTQYF.

V is TRBV19 and J is TRBJ2-7, with D perhaps TRBD1 (6 bases). The germline V and J ends were trimmed by 4 bases and 3 bases, with 16 bases remaining between them. Germline CDR1 is LNHDA and CDR2 is SQIVND (reference sequence). This CDR3 is 15 amino acids long. CDR3 sequence: CASSSPHSGDYEQYF. CDR3 DNA sequence: TGTGCCAGTAGTAGCCCCCACTCAGGGGACTACGAGCAGTACTTC.

The chain uses TRBV9 and TRBJ2-1; D gene unclear. Trimming pared 1 base from V and 7 bases from J, leaving 9 bases between. The germline gives CDR1 SGDLS, CDR2 YYNGEE. CDR3 size: 13 residues. This CDR3 reads CASSVTPGNEQFF. The CDR3 DNA reads TGTGCCAGCAGCGTAACCCCCGGGAATGAGCAGTTCTTC.

V gene TRBV6-5 combines with J gene TRBJ1-6, with D perhaps TRBD1 (5 bases). V lost 2 bases, J lost 6 bases, and 11 bases lay in between. The CDR3 runs to 15 residues. Looked up from germline, CDR1 is MNHEY and CDR2 is SVGAGI. CDR3 DNA: TGTGCCAGCAGTTACGAGGACAAAAGTAATTCACCCCTCCACTTT. Translation gives CASSYEDKSNSPLHF.

This sequence joins TRBV7-3 and TRBJ1-5; D uncertain. Germline CDR1 and CDR2: SGHTA and FQGTGA. This CDR3 has 14 residues. V lost 5 bases to trimming and J lost 2 bases, with 10 bases between them. The CDR3 reads CASSPDGGNQPQHF. CDR3 in DNA: TGTGCCAGCAGCCCAGATGGTGGCAATCAGCCCCAGCATTTT.

The gene calls are TRBV2 and TRBJ2-6; 9 bases are shared with TRBD1. The V gene end was trimmed by 7 bases and the J gene end by 17 bases; junction bases not matched to a gene: 12. Germline V gene sequence: CDR1 SNHLY, CDR2 FYNNEI. The CDR3 has 13 residues. The CDR3 nucleotides read TGTGCCAGCAAGGGGGACAGGGTCCCTCATGTGACTTTC. It codes for CASKGDRVPHVTF.

This clone came up once. The chain recombines TRBV18 with TRBJ1-2; D is ambiguous. With 3 bases removed from V and 4 bases from J, the gap between germline ends came to 12 bases. The CDR3 sequence is 14 residues long. The germline gives CDR1 KGHSH, CDR2 LQKENI. CDR3 sequence: CASSPEQTLYGYTF. CDR3 bases: TGTGCCAGCTCACCGGAACAGACCCTCTATGGCTACACCTTC.

The chain joins TRBV6-5 to TRBJ2-2; 9 bases map to TRBD2. V shed 0 bases, J shed 6 bases, and the junction held 5 bases outside the gene matches. The CDR3 length is 16 residues. From germline, CDR1 is MNHEY and CDR2 SVGAGI. The CDR3 sequence is CASSYSPSGTPGELFF. The CDR3, as DNA: TGTGCCAGCAGTTACTCGCCTAGCGGGACCCCCGGGGAGCTGTTTTTT.

V is TRBV18 and J is TRBJ1-2; D possibly corresponds to TRBD1 (5 bases). CDR1 is KGHSH and CDR2 is LQKENI in the germline V gene. This CDR3 contains 17 residues. Trimming cost V 6 bases and J 1 base, with 21 bases left between them. CDR3 protein: CASSRPGLPDVNYGYTF. The DNA of the CDR3 is TGTGCCAGCTCGCGACCGGGACTCCCGGACGTTAACTATGGCTACACCTTC. The variable domain in full, with the rest retrieved from reference TRBV18 and TRBJ1-2, is NAGVMQNPRHLVRRRGQEARLRCSPMKGHSHVYWYRQLPEEGLKFMVYLQKENIIDESGMPKERFSAEFPKEGPSILRIQQVVRGDSAAYFCASSRPGLPDVNYGYTFGSGTRLTVV.

J is TRBJ1-2 and V is TRBV18; D is unclear. The CDR3 is 13 residues long. V shed 2 bases and J shed 4 bases, with 8 bases lying between them. Per germline, CDR1 KGHSH and CDR2 LQKENI. CDR3 sequence: CASSPTVPYGYTF. The CDR3 DNA follows: TGTGCCAGCTCACCAACAGTCCCCTATGGCTACACCTTC.